The T cell receptor (beta chain) described here comes from a study of neoadjuvant anti-PD-1 for oral cavity cancer. Overall study results and limits: Only a few patients per response group were TCR-analyzed; validation needed.

Time point here: after neoadjuvant nivolumab, at surgical resection. Here immunoSEQ multiplex PCR was the method, and the copy in TCRdb shows in-frame clones only, minus some. The sample contains around 13,000 clones, approximately 73% of which appear only once. Germline V gene lookup returns CDR1 GTSNPN and CDR2 SVGIG (reference sequence). The CDR3 has 16 amino acids. The J segment lost 3 bases and the V segment lost 2 bases, leaving 8 bases of the junction unmatched. On this clone: Antigen unknown.

The chain employs TRBV30 and TRBJ2-7; 12 bases line up with TRBD2. This receptor was taken from a person aged 35 to 85 with oral cavity squamous cell carcinoma. Sequencing was performed on PBMCs, taken after nivolumab (anti-PD-1) treatment. This CDR3 reads CAWSIRTSGEHYEQYF. The CDR3 bases are TGTGCCTGGAGTATCCGGACTAGCGGGGAGCACTACGAGCAGTACTTC.